This T cell receptor (beta chain) emerged from a study of CD8+CD57+ T cells in acquired aplastic anemia. Study in general: An average of roughly 3 ug of DNA was obtained from sorted CD4+ and CD8+ cells. Healthy-donor CD4+ cells averaged approximately 9.8 million reads. Study results and caveats: Overlap between patients and controls comprised some 31 CD8+ CDR3 sequences.

This clonotype came up many times. Antigen specificity is unknown. The study profiled TCR beta VDJ and CDR3 using genomic DNA as template. TCRdb processed the reads anew with MiXCR; each CDR3 protein has one entry. The table has 150,000 to 200,000 distinct CDR3 sequences, 35% to 55% seen once. Sequences were obtained from sorted CD4+, CD8+, or CD8+CD57+ T cells (not recorded which) from PBMCs. This TCR was sampled from a human donor in good health.

The CDR3 nucleotides read TGCAGTACTCCCATTCCCGGGACAGGGGGAGAAAAACTGTTTTTT. As protein: CSTPIPGTGGEKLFF. The genes are TRBV20-1 and TRBJ1-4; TRBD1 matches at 11 bases. J lost 8 bases, V lost 8 bases, and 13 bases had no gene match. This CDR3 has 15 residues. CDR1 and CDR2 (germline): DFQATT, SNEGSKA (reference sequence).